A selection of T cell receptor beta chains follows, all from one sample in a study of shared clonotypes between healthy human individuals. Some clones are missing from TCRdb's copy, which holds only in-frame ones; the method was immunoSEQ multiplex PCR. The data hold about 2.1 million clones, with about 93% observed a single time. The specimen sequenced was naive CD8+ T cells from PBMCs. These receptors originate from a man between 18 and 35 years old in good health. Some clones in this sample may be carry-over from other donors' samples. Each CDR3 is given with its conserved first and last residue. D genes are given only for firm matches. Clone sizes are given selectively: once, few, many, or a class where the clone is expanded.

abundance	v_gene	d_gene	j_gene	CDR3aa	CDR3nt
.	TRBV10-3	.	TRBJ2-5	CAISEYTQETQYF	TGTGCCATCAGTGAGTACACGCAAGAGACCCAGTACTTC
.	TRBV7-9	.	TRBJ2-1	CASSLPSSANEQFF	TGTGCCAGCAGCCTCCCGAGCAGTGCCAATGAGCAGTTCTTC
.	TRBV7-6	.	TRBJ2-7	CASSLGESYEQYF	TGTGCCAGCAGCCTTGGGGAGTCCTACGAGCAGTACTTC
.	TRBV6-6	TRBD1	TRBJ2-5	CASSSTRGTETQYF	TGTGCCAGCAGTTCCACCAGGGGGACGGAGACCCAGTACTTC
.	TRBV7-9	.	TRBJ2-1	CASSPTETTLFF	TGTGCCAGCAGCCCTACGGAAACAACTCTGTTCTTC
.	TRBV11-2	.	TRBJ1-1	CASSPGFSEAFF	TGTGCCAGCAGCCCAGGCTTTTCCGAAGCTTTCTTT
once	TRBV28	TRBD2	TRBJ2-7	CASSKGLAGSYEQYF	TGTGCCAGCAGTAAGGGGCTAGCGGGGAGCTACGAGCAGTACTTC
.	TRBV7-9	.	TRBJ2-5	CASSPRIGAETQYF	TGTGCCAGCAGCCCAAGGATAGGGGCGGAGACCCAGTACTTC
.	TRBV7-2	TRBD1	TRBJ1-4	CASSPEDRGQYNEKLFF	TGTGCCAGCAGCCCAGAGGACAGGGGGCAATATAATGAAAAACTGTTTTTT
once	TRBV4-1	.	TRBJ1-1	CASSLDGGGLNTEAFF	TGCGCCAGCAGCCTAGACGGAGGGGGGCTTAACACTGAAGCTTTCTTT
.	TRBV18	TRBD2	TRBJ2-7	CASSPRTSGSELYEQYF	TGTGCCAGCTCACCCAGGACTAGCGGGAGTGAATTGTACGAGCAGTACTTC
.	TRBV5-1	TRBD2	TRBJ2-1	CASSPAGESSYNEQFF	TGCGCCAGCAGCCCTGCGGGGGAGAGCTCCTACAATGAGCAGTTCTTC
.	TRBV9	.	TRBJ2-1	CASSVGRTYNEQFF	TGTGCCAGCAGCGTAGGCAGAACTTACAATGAGCAGTTCTTC
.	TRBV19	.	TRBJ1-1	CASTHTHGGNTEAFF	TGTGCCAGTACCCACACTCACGGGGGAAACACTGAAGCTTTCTTT
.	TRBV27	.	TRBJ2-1	CASSYDSSSYNEQFF	TGTGCCAGCAGCTACGACAGCAGCTCCTACAATGAGCAGTTCTTC
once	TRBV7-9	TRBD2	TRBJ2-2	CASSLGLAGDLLNTGELFF	TGTGCCAGCAGCTTAGGGCTAGCGGGAGATCTACTGAACACCGGGGAGCTGTTTTTT
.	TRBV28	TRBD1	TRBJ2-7	CASSGAGGPNYEQYF	TGTGCCAGCAGTGGAGCAGGGGGCCCTAACTACGAGCAGTACTTC
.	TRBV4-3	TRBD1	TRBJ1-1	CASSQLTGSGTEAFF	TGCGCCAGCAGCCAACTGACAGGGTCGGGCACTGAAGCTTTCTTT
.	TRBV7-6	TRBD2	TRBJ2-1	CASSLAVAGGPKDEQFF	TGTGCCAGCAGCTTAGCCGTAGCGGGAGGGCCTAAGGATGAGCAGTTCTTC
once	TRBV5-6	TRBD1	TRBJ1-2	CASSFGTGGSNYGYTF	TGTGCCAGCAGCTTTGGGACAGGGGGCAGTAACTATGGCTACACCTTC
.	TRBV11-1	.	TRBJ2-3	CASSRDIGTSETDTQYF	TGTGCCAGCAGCCGAGATATCGGGACCTCTGAAACAGATACGCAGTATTTT
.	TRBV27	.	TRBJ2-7	CASSLVSGSYEQYF	TGTGCCAGCAGTTTGGTTAGCGGATCCTACGAGCAGTACTTC
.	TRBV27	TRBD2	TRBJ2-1	CASRLAVGYNEQFF	TGTGCCAGCAGACTAGCGGTCGGTTACAATGAGCAGTTCTTC
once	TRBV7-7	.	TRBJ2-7	CASSLTLEYEQYF	TGTGCCAGCAGCTTAACTTTAGAGTACGAGCAGTACTTC
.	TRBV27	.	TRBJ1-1	CASSFFSVRGDTEAFF	TGTGCCAGCAGTTTTTTTTCCGTCCGGGGAGACACTGAAGCTTTCTTT
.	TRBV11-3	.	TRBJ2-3	CASSLRAADTQYF	TGTGCCAGCAGCTTAAGGGCGGCAGATACGCAGTATTTT
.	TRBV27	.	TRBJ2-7	CASSPTGGASYEQYF	TGTGCCAGCAGCCCCACTGGCGGGGCATCCTACGAGCAGTACTTC
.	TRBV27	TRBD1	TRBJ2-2	CASRDRGNTGELFF	TGTGCCAGCAGGGACAGGGGGAACACCGGGGAGCTGTTTTTT
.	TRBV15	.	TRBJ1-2	CATSRDKGLPYGYTF	TGTGCCACCAGCAGAGATAAGGGACTCCCTTATGGCTACACCTTC
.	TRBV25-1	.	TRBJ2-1	CASSEYRVGIEQFF	TGTGCCAGCAGTGAATATAGGGTCGGGATTGAGCAGTTCTTC
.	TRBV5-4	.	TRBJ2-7	CASADTSYEQYF	TGTGCCAGCGCGGACACCTCCTACGAGCAGTACTTC
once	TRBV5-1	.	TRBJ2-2	CASSLGDRYTGELFF	TGCGCCAGCAGCTTGGGGGACCGCTACACCGGGGAGCTGTTTTTT
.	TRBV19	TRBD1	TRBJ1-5	CASSMGTGSNQPQHF	TGTGCCAGTAGTATGGGGACAGGAAGCAATCAGCCCCAGCATTTT
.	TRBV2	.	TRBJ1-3	CASSDSGRGDGNTIYF	TGTGCCAGCAGTGATAGCGGGCGGGGAGATGGAAACACCATATATTTT
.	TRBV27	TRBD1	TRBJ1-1	CASSLQGVNTEAFF	TGTGCCAGCAGTTTACAGGGGGTGAACACTGAAGCTTTCTTT
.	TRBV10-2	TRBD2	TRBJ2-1	CASSVLAGDYNEQFF	TGCGCCAGCAGTGTATTAGCGGGAGACTACAATGAGCAGTTCTTC
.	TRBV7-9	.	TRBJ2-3	CASSLEWGTDTQYF	TGTGCCAGCAGCTTGGAGTGGGGCACAGATACGCAGTATTTT
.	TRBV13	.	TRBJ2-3	CASSLTGDTQYF	TGTGCCAGCAGCTTAACCGGAGATACGCAGTATTTT
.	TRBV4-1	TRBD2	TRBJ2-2	CASSQDSLVTSGRAYRELFF	TGCGCCAGCAGCCAAGACTCGCTAGTGACTAGCGGGAGGGCATACCGGGAGCTGTTTTTT
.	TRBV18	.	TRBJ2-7	CASSPAEQNPYEQYF	TGTGCCAGCTCACCCGCGGAGCAAAACCCGTACGAGCAGTACTTC
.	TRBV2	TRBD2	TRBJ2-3	CASSAGTSNPDTQYF	TGTGCCAGCAGTGCCGGGACTAGTAATCCAGATACGCAGTATTTT
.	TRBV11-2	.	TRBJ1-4	CASSLSLEGVHEKLFF	TGTGCCAGCAGCTTGAGCCTGGAGGGGGTGCACGAAAAACTGTTTTTT
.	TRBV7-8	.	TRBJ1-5	CASSTTGSSLRNQPQHF	TGTGCCAGCAGCACAACGGGGAGCAGTCTCCGCAATCAGCCCCAGCATTTT
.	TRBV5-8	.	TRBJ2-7	CASSFWDGSYEQYF	TGTGCCAGCAGCTTTTGGGACGGATCCTACGAGCAGTACTTC
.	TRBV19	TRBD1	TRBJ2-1	CASSPRGLMDNEQFF	TGTGCCAGTAGCCCCAGGGGGCTGATGGACAATGAGCAGTTCTTC
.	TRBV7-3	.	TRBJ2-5	CASSFGLTGETQYF	TGTGCCAGCAGCTTCGGCCTTACGGGAGAGACCCAGTACTTC
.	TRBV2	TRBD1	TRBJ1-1	CASGQGITEAFF	TGTGCCAGCGGACAGGGGATCACTGAAGCTTTCTTT
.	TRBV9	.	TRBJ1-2	CASTPNRNYGYTF	TGTGCCAGCACCCCTAACCGGAACTATGGCTACACCTTC
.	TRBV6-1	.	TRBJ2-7	CASSELPTYEQYF	TGTGCCAGCAGTGAATTACCGACCTACGAGCAGTACTTC
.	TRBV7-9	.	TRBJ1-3	CASSKIREGDSSGNTIYF	TGTGCCAGCAGCAAGATCCGGGAAGGGGATAGCTCTGGAAACACCATATATTTT
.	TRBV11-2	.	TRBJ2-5	CASSDRVPGEVETQYF	TGTGCCAGCAGCGATCGGGTCCCAGGGGAGGTAGAGACCCAGTACTTC
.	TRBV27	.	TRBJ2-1	CASSSSSGEKMNEQFF	TGTGCCAGCAGTTCATCCTCTGGGGAAAAAATGAATGAGCAGTTCTTC
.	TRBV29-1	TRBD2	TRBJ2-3	CSAWGLADSTDTQYF	TGCAGCGCCTGGGGACTAGCGGATAGCACAGATACGCAGTATTTT
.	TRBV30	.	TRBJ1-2	CAWCDSNYGYTF	TGTGCCTGGTGTGACAGTAACTATGGCTACACCTTC